Below, 28 T cell receptor beta chains from the same sample are listed, as sequenced in a study of blood T cell repertoires in COVID-19. Produced via immunoSEQ multiplex PCR; TCRdb's table is partial and in-frame only. The sample carries approximately 270,000 clones, around 82% recorded once. Sequences were obtained from peripheral blood. Source of these receptors: a human donor with COVID-19, enrolled during active disease. The donor label of this sample is uncertain.

This chain connects TRBV19 to TRBJ2-2, with 13 bases identical to TRBD2. The CDR3 consists of 18 residues. Germline CDR1 LNHDA, CDR2 SQIVND (reference sequence). Losses at the gene ends were 5 bases for V and 4 bases for J; bases not matched to a gene: 10. The CDR3 region is CASSDAGLAGVRTGELFF. The CDR3 bases are TGTGCCAGTAGTGACGCCGGACTAGCGGGAGTCCGCACCGGGGAGCTGTTTTTT.

This rearrangement joins TRBV9 to TRBJ1-1; 7 nucleotides line up with TRBD1. The CDR3 has 15 amino acids. V was clipped by 0 bases and J by 5 bases; unmatched bases: 7. Germline CDR1 SGDLS, CDR2 YYNGEE. The CDR3 nucleotides are TGTGCCAGCAGCGTAGCGGCATCACAGGGGACTGAAGCTTTCTTT. This gives the protein CASSVAASQGTEAFF.

The genes are TRBV5-6 and TRBJ2-7; 11 nucleotides align to TRBD2. Trimming at V came to 4 bases and at J to 1 base, leaving 13 bases not matched to a gene. CDR1 and CDR2 from the germline V gene are SGHDT and YYEEEE. The CDR3 runs 18 residues. CDR3 protein: CASSPGGQRTSGSYEQYF. The CDR3 DNA is TGTGCCAGCAGCCCCGGGGGTCAAAGGACTAGCGGGTCCTACGAGCAGTACTTC.

J is TRBJ1-2 and V is TRBV28; the D is unclear. CDR3 length equals 12 residues. Germline V gene lookup returns CDR1 MDHEN and CDR2 SYDVKM. V shed 6 bases and J shed 7 bases, with 12 bases lying between them. CDR3 DNA: TGTGCCAGCAGAAGTAGCCTCCTTGGCTACACCTTC. Translation: CASRSSLLGYTF.

This clone appeared once. The chain employs TRBV28 and TRBJ1-6, with D uncertain. The V end was cut by 5 bases, the J end by 17 bases, with 10 bases between. This CDR3 is built from 10 residues. CDR1 is MDHEN, CDR2 SYDVKM, per germline. This CDR3 reads CASSMTTIHF. The CDR3 DNA reads TGTGCCAGCAGTATGACTACAATCCACTTT.

The V gene is TRBV28, the J gene TRBJ2-7, with TRBD2 matching 14 bases. Germline values: CDR1 MDHEN, CDR2 SYDVKM. J gave up 3 bases and V 6 bases, and 7 bases lay outside the gene matches. The CDR3 loop spans 16 amino acids. The CDR3, as DNA: TGTGCCAGCAGAACCGGACTAGCGGGAGGAGGCTACGAGCAGTACTTC. Amino acid sequence: CASRTGLAGGGYEQYF.

The V gene is TRBV7-8, the J gene TRBJ1-4; D unresolved. Trimming removed 5 bases from V and 0 bases from J, with 16 bases in between. The CDR3 length is 17 residues. The V gene's germline CDR1 is SGHVS and CDR2 FQNEAQ. Here the CDR3 reads CASSPPRRSATNEKLFF. The CDR3 DNA is TGTGCCAGCAGCCCACCGAGGAGGAGTGCAACTAATGAAAAACTGTTTTTT.

This clone was observed once. DNA of the CDR3: TGTGCCAGCAGCTATTATAGTAGCACAGATACGCAGTATTTT. This sequence encodes CASSYYSSTDTQYF. The V gene is TRBV6-5, the J gene TRBJ2-3, with no clear D. CDR3 size: 14 residues. The germline V and J ends were trimmed by 6 bases and 0 bases, with 10 bases remaining between them. Looked up from germline, CDR1 is MNHEY and CDR2 is SVGAGI.

The genes are TRBV7-2 and TRBJ1-1; D is uncertain. With 5 bases removed from V and 0 bases from J, the gap between germline ends came to 13 bases. CDR1 is SGHTA and CDR2 is FQGNSA in the germline V gene. The CDR3 runs 15 residues. CDR3: CASSLTHLMNTEAFF. The CDR3, as DNA: TGTGCCAGCAGCCTGACACACCTCATGAACACTGAAGCTTTCTTT.

V gene TRBV28 combines with J gene TRBJ1-3; D is unclear. With 2 bases removed from V and 0 bases from J, the gap between germline ends came to 17 bases. The CDR3 is 18 residues long. Germline-derived CDR1 and CDR2 are MDHEN and SYDVKM. CDR3 DNA: TGTGCCAGCAGTTTAATGGGTCTTCCGGGAAGCTCTGGAAACACCATATATTTT. Its translation: CASSLMGLPGSSGNTIYF.

The V gene is TRBV9, the J gene TRBJ2-5; 9 bases are shared with TRBD2. CDR3 length: 14 amino acids. V was pared by 3 bases and J by 6 bases, with 6 bases of the junction left unmatched. Germline-derived CDR1 and CDR2 are SGDLS and YYNGEE. The CDR3, as DNA: TGTGCCAGCAGCGAAGCGGGAGGCGGAAAGACCCAGTACTTC. It yields the protein CASSEAGGGKTQYF.

The chain employs TRBV7-2 and TRBJ1-1, with 8 nucleotides matching TRBD1. V lost 5 bases and J lost 4; bases outside the gene matches: 15. Germline V gives CDR1 SGHTA, CDR2 FQGNSA. CDR3 length: 17 residues. The CDR3 loop is CASSPRVQGAGRTEAFF. CDR3 DNA: TGTGCCAGCAGCCCCAGGGTGCAGGGGGCTGGTCGCACTGAAGCTTTCTTT. The full variable domain, in which reference TRBV7-2 and TRBJ1-1 provide the parts outside the CDR3, is GAGVSQSPSNKVTEKGKDVELRCDPISGHTALYWYRQSLGQGLEFLIYFQGNSAPDKSGLPSDRFSAERTGGSVSTLTIQRTQQEDSAVYLCASSPRVQGAGRTEAFFGQGTRLTVV.

V is TRBV18 and J is TRBJ1-1; 7 bases are a match to TRBD1. Unmatched junction bases numbered 5, after V lost 6 bases and J lost 4 bases. CDR3 size: 13 residues. Germline-derived CDR1 and CDR2 are KGHSH and LQKENI. The CDR3 loop reads CASSPRQGTEAFF. CDR3 coding DNA: TGTGCCAGCTCCCCAAGACAGGGCACTGAAGCTTTCTTT.

As concerns this clone: The same CDR3 is also encoded by other DNA sequences in this sample. V and J are TRBV5-1 and TRBJ2-1; 7 positions agree with TRBD1. The junction had 6 bases not matched to a gene; V was cut back by 0 bases and J by 3 bases. The CDR3 is 16 residues long. Germline-derived CDR1 and CDR2 are SGHRS and YFSETQ. The CDR3 is CASSLGQGGIYNEQFF. DNA of the CDR3: TGCGCCAGCAGCTTGGGACAGGGTGGCATCTACAATGAGCAGTTCTTC.

This sequence joins TRBV18 and TRBJ1-2; D unresolved. The CDR3 consists of 14 residues. Germline CDR1 reads KGHSH; CDR2 reads LQKENI. V was clipped by 0 bases and J by 4 bases, with 9 bases between them. The CDR3 here is CASSPPTAAYGYTF. DNA for the CDR3: TGTGCCAGCTCACCACCAACAGCAGCCTATGGCTACACCTTC.

V is TRBV27 and J is TRBJ1-5, with TRBD1 identical over 9 bases. This CDR3 spans 17 amino acids. Germline loops: CDR1 MNHEY, CDR2 SMNVEV (reference sequence). The V and J ends lost 1 base and 4 bases, in that order; junction bases with no gene match: 8. The CDR3 here is CASSLLGTGWGNQPQHF. The CDR3 DNA follows: TGTGCCAGCAGTTTATTGGGGACAGGGTGGGGAAATCAGCCCCAGCATTTT.

This clone was counted only a few times. The CDR3 nucleotides read TGTGCCAGTAGTACGCGGGCTAGCGGACCCTACGAGCAGTACTTC. Its translation: CASSTRASGPYEQYF. The rearrangement links TRBV19 to TRBJ2-7; TRBD2 agrees at 7 bases. CDR1 LNHDA and CDR2 SQIVND come from the germline V gene (reference sequence). This CDR3 contains 15 residues. Trimming took 4 bases from V and 2 from J; bases not matched to a gene: 8.

The chain recombines TRBV7-8 with TRBJ2-7; 8 bases align to TRBD1. The germline V gene encodes CDR1 SGHVS and CDR2 FQNEAQ. This CDR3 is built from 14 residues. Trimming removed 2 bases from V and 5 bases from J; junction bases left unmatched: 5. The CDR3 spells CASSLSRGHDEQYF. For the CDR3, the DNA is TGTGCCAGCAGCTTATCCAGGGGGCATGACGAGCAGTACTTC. The variable domain in full, with the rest retrieved from reference TRBV7-8 and TRBJ2-7, is GAGVSQSPRYKVAKRGQDVALRCDPISGHVSLFWYQQALGQGPEFLTYFQNEAQLDKSGLPSDRFFAERPEGSVSTLKIQRTQQEDSAVYLCASSLSRGHDEQYFGPGTRLTVT.

J is TRBJ2-5 and V is TRBV6-5; D not resolved. Germline values: CDR1 MNHEY, CDR2 SVGAGI. The V end was cut by 4 bases, the J end by 4 bases, with 13 bases between. The CDR3 has 14 amino acids. In nucleotides, the CDR3 is TGTGCCAGCAGTTCCTCACCTAGAGGAGAGACCCAGTACTTC. This sequence encodes CASSSSPRGETQYF.

The rearrangement joins TRBV5-1 to TRBJ2-5; 8 nucleotides agree with TRBD2. Trimming at V came to 2 bases and at J to 1 base, leaving 7 bases not matched to a gene. Germline CDR1 reads SGHRS; CDR2 reads YFSETQ. The CDR3 has 16 amino acids. For the CDR3, the DNA is TGCGCCAGCAGCTTTGGGATAGCGGGGTCCCAAGAGACCCAGTACTTC. Amino acids: CASSFGIAGSQETQYF.

This clone has just a few counts. The CDR3 here is CASSVANEQYF. The CDR3 nucleotides read TGTGCCAGCAGCGTAGCTAACGAGCAGTACTTC. This chain joins TRBV9 and TRBJ2-7; no reliable D call. V was clipped by 0 bases and J by 5 bases, with 3 bases between them. The V gene's germline CDR1 is SGDLS and CDR2 YYNGEE. The length of the CDR3 is 11 residues.

The gene calls are TRBV5-1 and TRBJ2-7; 11 bases are a match to TRBD2. The CDR3 length is 15 residues. Germline V CDR1 and CDR2: SGHRS, YFSETQ. V gave up 3 bases and J gave up 4 bases; unmatched junction bases: 6. CDR3: CASSSDSGRGYEQYF. Written as DNA, the CDR3 is TGCGCCAGCAGCTCCGATAGCGGGAGGGGATACGAGCAGTACTTC.

J is TRBJ2-7 and V is TRBV6-5, with TRBD1 matching 7 bases. J was trimmed by 2 bases and V by 2 bases; bases with no gene match: 6. The CDR3 spans 15 residues. Looked up from germline, CDR1 is MNHEY and CDR2 is SVGAGI. CDR3 DNA: TGTGCCAGCAGTTACACGGGACAGATGGCCTACGAGCAGTACTTC. This codes for CASSYTGQMAYEQYF.

J is TRBJ2-5 and V is TRBV11-3, with D tentatively TRBD1 (5 bases). V was pared by 3 bases and J by 5 bases, with 16 bases between. CDR3 length: 15 residues. Germline V CDR1 and CDR2: SGHNT, YENEEA. CDR3 region: CASSFGGTGLETQYF. The CDR3 coding sequence is TGTGCCAGCAGCTTCGGCGGAACAGGATTGGAGACCCAGTACTTC.

This rearrangement joins TRBV5-1 to TRBJ1-2; maybe TRBD1 (6 bases). The V end lost 2 bases, the J end lost 7 bases, and 12 bases lay between the germline ends. The length of the CDR3 is 13 residues. The germline V gene encodes CDR1 SGHRS and CDR2 YFSETQ. The CDR3 region has the DNA TGCGCCAGCAGCTTAACAGGGAGCGGTGGCTACACCTTC. It encodes CASSLTGSGGYTF. The complete variable domain, with remaining parts taken from reference TRBV5-1 and TRBJ1-2, reads KAGVTQTPRYLIKTRGQQVTLSCSPISGHRSVSWYQQTPGQGLQFLFEYFSETQRNKGNFPGRFSGRQFSNSRSEMNVSTLELGDSALYLCASSLTGSGGYTFGSGTRLTVV.

This clone was recorded only once. This chain uses TRBV5-1 with TRBJ1-2; D perhaps matches TRBD1 (6 bases). There are 15 residues in the CDR3. The V and J ends lost 5 bases and 7 bases respectively, with 21 bases between them. Germline-derived CDR1 and CDR2 are SGHRS and YFSETQ. The DNA for the CDR3 is TGCGCCAGCAGGGATAACAGGGCGGTCGACGGTGGCTACACCTTC. Its translation is CASRDNRAVDGGYTF.

This chain joins TRBV2 and TRBJ1-5; D ambiguous. Germline V gene data show CDR1 as SNHLY and CDR2 as FYNNEI. This CDR3 is 15 amino acids long. The V gene lost 0 bases and the J gene lost 2 bases, with 8 bases spanning the gap. In DNA, the CDR3 is TGTGCCAGCAGTGAAGCTAAGGGAGGCAATCAGCCCCAGCATTTT. Encoded protein: CASSEAKGGNQPQHF. The full variable domain, completed using reference TRBV2 and TRBJ1-5, is EPEVTQTPSHQVTQMGQEVILRCVPISNHLYFYWYRQILGQKVEFLVSFYNNEISEKSEIFDDQFSVERPDGSNFTLKIRSTKLEDSAMYFCASSEAKGGNQPQHFGDGTRLSIL.

V is TRBV7-3 and J is TRBJ2-5; D is unresolved. Trimming removed 1 base from V and 5 bases from J, with 14 bases in between. This CDR3 spans 15 amino acids. The germline V gene has CDR1 SGHTA and CDR2 FQGTGA. CDR3 region: CASSLIGVGAETQYF. CDR3 coding DNA: TGTGCCAGCAGCTTAATAGGTGTGGGCGCGGAGACCCAGTACTTC.